Listed below are T cell receptor beta chains from one sample, sequenced in a study of blood T cell repertoires in COVID-19. Using immunoSEQ multiplex PCR, the repertoire was profiled, and TCRdb retains in-frame clones only, with some absent. The sample holds about 180,000 clones, approximately 83% seen once. The sequencing input was peripheral blood. Receptors were obtained from a man aged 55 to 70 with acute or convalescent COVID-19. The CDR3 runs from the conserved cysteine through the conserved F or W. The D gene is left open where the match is weak. Some rows mark clone size as missing; the rest say once, few, many or name a class of expanded clone.

v_call,j_call,cdr3_length,d_call,clone_size,cdr3_aa,cdr3_nt
TRBV6-2/TRBV6-3,TRBJ2-7,12,.,.,CASSSGAYEQYF,TGTGCCAGCAGCTCAGGGGCCTACGAGCAGTACTTC
TRBV7-2,TRBJ2-7,16,TRBD2,.,CASSPQGLAGIYEQYF,TGTGCCAGCAGCCCCCAGGGACTAGCGGGGATCTACGAGCAGTACTTC
TRBV7-2,TRBJ1-1,12,.,.,CASSFLGAEAFF,TGTGCCAGCAGCTTCTTAGGGGCTGAAGCTTTCTTT
TRBV27,TRBJ2-7,14,TRBD1,once,CASRGGDRDPAQYF,TGTGCCAGCAGAGGAGGGGACAGGGATCCTGCGCAGTACTTC
TRBV29-1,TRBJ2-5,12,TRBD2,.,CSVDPSGGTQYF,TGCAGCGTTGATCCTAGCGGGGGGACCCAGTACTTC
TRBV19,TRBJ2-3,12,.,.,CATQTSTDTQYF,TGTGCCACCCAAACTAGCACAGATACGCAGTATTTT
TRBV6-5,TRBJ1-5,14,TRBD1,.,CASITGGAGQPQHF,TGTGCCAGCATCACAGGGGGCGCGGGTCAGCCCCAGCATTTT
TRBV7-3,TRBJ1-1,13,TRBD1,.,CASSSGQDTEAFF,TGTGCCAGCAGCTCAGGACAGGACACTGAAGCTTTCTTT
TRBV28,TRBJ2-5,15,.,.,CASSLQGKGQETQYF,TGTGCCAGCAGTTTGCAGGGGAAGGGGCAAGAGACCCAGTACTTC
TRBV5-1,TRBJ2-1,15,TRBD1,.,CASSPGQGTYNEQFF,TGCGCCAGCAGCCCCGGACAGGGGACCTACAATGAGCAGTTCTTC
TRBV9,TRBJ2-7,15,TRBD1,.,CASSAGTGQVYEQYF,TGTGCCAGCAGCGCAGGGACGGGACAGGTATACGAGCAGTACTTC
TRBV3-1/TRBV3-2,TRBJ2-2,16,TRBD1,.,CASSPIGTGDTGELFF,TGTGCCAGCAGCCCAATTGGGACAGGGGACACCGGGGAGCTGTTTTTT
TRBV4-1,TRBJ2-7,15,TRBD2,few,CASSQAGGFINEQYF,TGCGCCAGCAGCCAAGCGGGAGGGTTCATCAACGAGCAGTACTTC
TRBV11-2,TRBJ2-2,16,TRBD2,.,CASSLVGGRAGGELFF,TGTGCCAGCAGCTTAGTGGGCGGGAGGGCCGGCGGGGAGCTGTTTTTT
TRBV11-1,TRBJ2-7,12,.,.,CASTGVSYEQYF,TGTGCCAGCACAGGGGTCTCCTACGAGCAGTACTTC
TRBV2,TRBJ1-4,14,.,.,CASSRQTQNEKLFF,TGTGCCAGCAGTCGACAGACCCAAAATGAAAAACTGTTTTTT
TRBV9,TRBJ2-7,14,TRBD2,few,CASSVVGGMNEQYF,TGTGCCAGCAGCGTAGTCGGGGGGATGAACGAGCAGTACTTC
TRBV28,TRBJ2-2,16,TRBD2,.,CASSRAGLAGSGELFF,TGTGCCAGCAGCCGTGCCGGGCTAGCGGGAAGTGGGGAGCTGTTTTTT
TRBV28,TRBJ1-4,13,.,few,CASSRGGGEKLFF,TGTGCCAGCAGCCGGGGCGGGGGTGAAAAACTGTTTTTT
TRBV3-1/TRBV3-2,TRBJ1-5,15,.,.,CASSRWQGRFGPQHF,TGTGCCAGCAGCCGTTGGCAGGGTCGCTTTGGGCCCCAGCATTTT
TRBV15,TRBJ2-7,16,TRBD1,.,CATSRDIGQGSYEQYF,TGTGCCACCAGCAGAGATATTGGACAGGGGTCCTACGAGCAGTACTTC
TRBV19,TRBJ1-1,14,TRBD1,.,CASSYGQGGTEAFF,TGTGCCAGTAGTTATGGACAGGGGGGGACTGAAGCTTTCTTT
TRBV5-1,TRBJ2-6,18,TRBD1,.,CASSLGTGGYSGANVLTF,TGCGCCAGCAGCTTGGGGACAGGGGGATACTCTGGGGCCAACGTCCTGACTTTC
TRBV10-1,TRBJ1-5,18,TRBD1,once,CASSRQGPVPYSNQPQHF,TGCGCCAGCTCGCGACAGGGACCTGTACCTTATAGCAATCAGCCCCAGCATTTT
TRBV3-1/TRBV3-2,TRBJ2-5,14,.,.,CASSQTGSLKTQYF,TGTGCCAGCAGCCAAACCGGGAGTCTGAAGACCCAGTACTTC
TRBV28,TRBJ1-5,15,TRBD1,.,CASTNRGLSNQPQHF,TGTGCCAGCACCAACAGGGGCCTTAGCAATCAGCCCCAGCATTTT
TRBV20-1,TRBJ1-1,14,.,few,CSASGWGRKTEAFF,TGCAGTGCTAGTGGCTGGGGGCGTAAAACTGAAGCTTTCTTT
TRBV5-1,TRBJ2-1,14,TRBD2,.,CASSLLAGNNEQFF,TGCGCCAGCAGCTTATTAGCGGGTAACAATGAGCAGTTCTTC
TRBV21-1,TRBJ2-2,16,.,.,CASSPASGRSSGELFF,TGTGCCAGCAGCCCTGCTAGCGGGAGGTCGTCCGGGGAGCTGTTTTTT
TRBV15,TRBJ2-7,16,TRBD2,.,CATSRDRLAGAYEQYF,TGTGCCACCAGCAGAGATAGGCTAGCGGGAGCTTACGAGCAGTACTTC
TRBV10-3,TRBJ2-5,18,TRBD2,.,CAISESGLAGVGQETQYF,TGTGCCATCAGTGAGTCGGGGCTAGCGGGAGTAGGTCAAGAGACCCAGTACTTC
TRBV9,TRBJ2-5,12,.,.,CASSANTETQYF,TGTGCCAGCAGCGCAAACACGGAGACCCAGTACTTC
TRBV19,TRBJ2-5,15,TRBD1,once,CASSTGQATGETQYF,TGTGCCAGTAGTACGGGACAGGCCACCGGGGAGACCCAGTACTTC
TRBV28,TRBJ1-4,16,.,.,CASSDTDFATNEKLFF,TGTGCCAGCAGCGATACAGATTTTGCAACTAATGAAAAACTGTTTTTT
TRBV9,TRBJ1-6,15,TRBD1,once,CASSTGQGMGSPLHF,TGTGCCAGCAGCACAGGACAGGGAATGGGTTCACCCCTCCACTTT
TRBV4-1,TRBJ1-5,14,.,.,CASSQEPWSQPQHF,TGCGCCAGCAGCCAAGAACCTTGGAGCCAGCCCCAGCATTTT
TRBV19,TRBJ2-5,14,.,.,CASSIDLGAGTQYF,TGTGCCAGTAGTATAGATTTGGGGGCGGGGACCCAGTACTTC
TRBV7-2,TRBJ1-5,15,.,.,CASSRAGSSNQPQHF,TGTGCCAGCAGCCGCGCAGGTTCTAGCAATCAGCCCCAGCATTTT
TRBV7-2,TRBJ2-5,14,.,.,CASSFMPARETQYF,TGTGCCAGCAGCTTCATGCCGGCGCGGGAGACCCAGTACTTC
TRBV28,TRBJ1-2,15,.,.,CASKLQGVGVYGYTF,TGTGCCAGCAAGCTACAGGGTGTGGGGGTCTATGGCTACACCTTC
TRBV10-2,TRBJ2-1,14,TRBD2,.,CASRAGGPSNEQFF,TGCGCCAGCAGAGCGGGAGGGCCCAGCAATGAGCAGTTCTTC
TRBV6-2/TRBV6-3,TRBJ2-5,15,.,.,CASSYSLADQETQYF,TGTGCCAGCAGTTACTCGTTGGCAGACCAAGAGACCCAGTACTTC
TRBV5-1,TRBJ1-4,20,.,.,CASSLTGTPPGHTFNEKLFF,TGCGCCAGCAGCTTAACAGGAACGCCCCCGGGCCACACCTTTAATGAAAAACTGTTTTTT